The 22 T cell receptor beta chains in this list originate from one sample, sequenced in a study of T cell clonotyping in hematopoietic cell transplantation. Clones were read by immunoSEQ multiplex PCR, and TCRdb kept only the in-frame ones, dropping some. Of 20,000 or so clones in the sample, approximately 80% are singletons; the top ten hold roughly 14%. Sequenced sample: peripheral blood mononuclear cells. These receptors originate from a man in his 60s in good health. Some clones in this sample may be carry-over from other donors' samples.

The chain couples TRBV6-6 to TRBJ2-2; D perhaps matches TRBD2 (6 bases). The CDR3 is 15 residues long. Trimming took 5 bases from V and 7 from J, leaving 17 bases between them. Germline V gene lookup returns CDR1 MNHNY and CDR2 SVGAGI (reference sequence). The CDR3 is CASSGRPADYGELFF. In nucleotides, the CDR3 is TGTGCCAGCAGTGGGAGGCCTGCCGATTACGGGGAGCTGTTTTTT.

The chain links TRBV6-1 to TRBJ1-6, with 7 positions matching TRBD1. Germline CDR1 reads MNHNS; CDR2 reads SASEGT. This CDR3 comprises 15 residues. Trimming cost V 6 bases and J 7 bases; bases outside gene matches: 9. This CDR3 is CASRPVRGRNSPLHF. Written as DNA, the CDR3 is TGTGCCAGCAGGCCTGTCAGGGGGAGGAATTCACCCCTCCACTTT.

The chain links TRBV7-9 to TRBJ1-1; D unresolved. V was clipped by 1 base and J by 2 bases, with 11 bases between them. The germline V gene has CDR1 SEHNR and CDR2 FQNEAQ (reference sequence). CDR3 length: 15 residues. CDR3 sequence: CASSLGSLVNTEAFF. The CDR3 coding sequence is TGTGCCAGCAGCTTAGGGTCACTGGTAAACACTGAAGCTTTCTTT.

The CDR3 bases are TGTGCCACCGAGGGACAGCCCAACTATGGCTACACCTTC. Translated: CATEGQPNYGYTF. J is TRBJ1-2 and V is TRBV2, with 7 positions matching TRBD1. The CDR3 spans 13 residues. V was pared by 10 bases and J by 2 bases, with 7 bases of the junction left unmatched. Germline loops: CDR1 SNHLY, CDR2 FYNNEI.

The rearrangement links TRBV4-3 to TRBJ2-7, with D possibly TRBD2 on 5 matching bases. In germline, CDR1 is LGHNA, CDR2 YSLEER. Trimming pared 2 bases from V and 2 bases from J, leaving 10 bases between. The CDR3 spans 14 residues. Here the CDR3 reads CASSQFAGTYEQYF. The CDR3 DNA reads TGCGCCAGCAGCCAATTTGCCGGGACCTACGAGCAGTACTTC.

The chain employs TRBV9 and TRBJ2-2; D call uncertain. V was shortened by 2 bases and J by 6 bases, with 11 bases between the two germline ends. The CDR3 spans 14 residues. Germline V gene lookup returns CDR1 SGDLS and CDR2 YYNGEE. The CDR3 DNA reads as TGTGCCAGCAGCGTCTCTTCCGGAGCCGGGGAGCTGTTTTTT. Encoded protein: CASSVSSGAGELFF.

The chain employs TRBV29-1 and TRBJ2-4, with 7 bases that match TRBD1. J was trimmed by 3 bases and V by 6 bases; bases with no gene match: 8. Germline V CDR1 and CDR2: SQVTM, ANQGSEA. The length of the CDR3 is 14 residues. The CDR3 sequence: CSVDDRVDKNIQYF. Written as DNA, the CDR3 is TGCAGCGTAGACGACAGGGTGGACAAAAACATTCAGTACTTC.

The rearrangement uses TRBV19 and TRBJ2-1, with D maybe TRBD1 (5 bases). Looked up from germline, CDR1 is LNHDA and CDR2 is SQIVND (reference sequence). The CDR3 has 12 amino acids. V lost 3 bases, J lost 8 bases, and 8 bases lay in between. The CDR3 sequence: CASSIRGYEQFF. CDR3 DNA sequence: TGTGCCAGTAGTATTAGGGGCTATGAGCAGTTCTTC.

V is TRBV25-1 and J is TRBJ2-2; 7 positions agree with TRBD1. Germline assignment: CDR1 MGHDK and CDR2 SYGVNS. V lost 4 bases, J lost 6 bases, and 5 bases stayed unmatched. This CDR3 contains 14 residues. For the CDR3, the DNA is TGTGCCAGCAGTGGACAGACAGGGCCCGGGGAGCTGTTTTTT. It translates to CASSGQTGPGELFF.

Only one count was recorded for this clone. The chain employs TRBV6-5 and TRBJ1-6, with D possibly being TRBD1 (5 bases). Germline V gives CDR1 MNHEY, CDR2 SVGAGI. The germline V and J ends were trimmed by 7 bases and 7 bases, with 14 bases remaining between them. The CDR3 is 14 amino acids. CDR3 sequence (DNA): TGTGCCAGCACCCAAAGGCAGGGCAATTCACCCCTCCACTTT. Translation gives CASTQRQGNSPLHF.

The rearrangement links TRBV5-1 to TRBJ2-7, with TRBD2 as a possible D gene (5 bases). Germline V gives CDR1 SGHRS, CDR2 YFSETQ. CDR3 size: 11 residues. The V gene lost 8 bases and the J gene lost 7 bases, with 13 bases spanning the gap. The CDR3 region has the DNA TGCGCCAGAAGCGACTATGAGGAGCAGTACTTC. Its protein product is CARSDYEEQYF.

A note on this clone: The junction differs from germline at one of its ends, possibly a read error. The chain couples TRBV6-1 to TRBJ2-2; D is possibly TRBD1 (6 bases). Per the germline V gene, CDR1 is MNHNS and CDR2 is SASEGT. CDR3 length: 16 residues. CDR3 sequence: CASREGTYRATGELFF. Here the CDR3 DNA reads TGTGCCAGCAGAGAAGGGACATACAGGGCCACCGGGGAGCTGTTTTTT.

The chain employs TRBV7-2 and TRBJ1-2, with 8 positions matching TRBD1. Germline V gene lookup returns CDR1 SGHTA and CDR2 FQGNSA. CDR3 length equals 15 residues. The V and J ends lost 3 bases and 6 bases, in that order; junction bases with no gene match: 9. The CDR3 DNA is TGTGCCAGCAGCTTTGTGTCAGGGGGCGAAAATGGCTACACCTTC. The encoded protein is CASSFVSGGENGYTF.

The J gene is TRBJ1-3, the V gene TRBV28; D not certain. Trimming pared 11 bases from V and 0 bases from J, leaving 11 bases between. The germline CDR1 and CDR2 sequences are MDHEN and SYDVKM. The CDR3 length is 13 residues. The CDR3 reads CASRESSGNTIYF. The CDR3 DNA sequence: TGTGCCTCGCGGGAAAGCTCTGGAAACACCATATATTTT.

Judged by abundance, this clone is medium-sized. This CDR3 is CASSAGVTGELFF. CDR3 sequence (DNA): TGTGCCAGCAGCGCAGGGGTCACCGGGGAGCTGTTTTTT. The chain couples TRBV25-1 to TRBJ2-2; the D gene is possibly TRBD1 (6 bases). With 6 bases removed from V and 4 bases from J, the gap between germline ends came to 9 bases. CDR1 is MGHDK, CDR2 SYGVNS, per germline. The CDR3 has 13 residues.

The V and J genes are TRBV4-1 and TRBJ1-2, with unresolved D. V gave up 0 bases and J gave up 0 bases, with 8 bases separating them. CDR3 length: 15 amino acids. Germline CDR1 MGHRA, CDR2 YSYEKL. The CDR3 here is CASSQEDTANYGYTF. The CDR3, as DNA: TGCGCCAGCAGCCAAGAGGATACTGCTAACTATGGCTACACCTTC.

This clone was seen a single time. The rearrangement links TRBV5-6 to TRBJ2-3; 7 bases are shared with TRBD1. J gave up 5 bases and V 0 bases, and 0 bases lay outside the gene matches. From germline, CDR1 is SGHDT and CDR2 YYEEEE. There are 13 residues in the CDR3. For the CDR3, the DNA is TGTGCCAGCAGCTTGGGGGACAGAGATACGCAGTATTTT. Protein sequence: CASSLGDRDTQYF. Drawing the rest from reference TRBV5-6 and TRBJ2-3, the complete variable domain is DAGVTQSPTHLIKTRGQQVTLRCSPKSGHDTVSWYQQALGQGPQFIFQYYEEEERQRGNFPDRFSGHQFPNYSSELNVNALLLGDSALYLCASSLGDRDTQYFGPGTRLTVL.

The chain combines TRBV10-3 with TRBJ2-7; either TRBD1 or TRBD2 may fit D (6 bases each). Per the germline V gene, CDR1 is ENHRY and CDR2 is SYGVKD. There are 14 residues in the CDR3. Trimming pared 10 bases from V and 5 bases from J, leaving 21 bases between. CDR3 nucleotides: TGTGCCACGACACACAGGGCGTGGGGGGACGAGCAGTACTTC. This codes for CATTHRAWGDEQYF.

This rearrangement joins TRBV27 to TRBJ2-7; D remains ambiguous. Trimming cost V 7 bases and J 2 bases, with 18 bases left between them. The CDR3 covers 15 residues. The germline CDR1 and CDR2 sequences are MNHEY and SMNVEV (reference sequence). CDR3 DNA: TGTGCCAGCACCGTACGTACCGGGCTTACCTACGAGCAGTACTTC. Its translation is CASTVRTGLTYEQYF.

The chain carries TRBV7-6 and TRBJ1-4, with a possible D match to TRBD1 (6 bases). Trimming took 6 bases from V and 7 from J, leaving 9 bases between them. This CDR3 is built from 12 residues. The germline V gene encodes CDR1 SGHVS and CDR2 FNYEAQ. CDR3: CASRGAFEKLFF. The CDR3 DNA sequence: TGTGCCAGCAGGGGGGCTTTTGAAAAACTGTTTTTT. The entire variable domain, with the rest obtained from reference TRBV7-6 and TRBJ1-4, is as follows: GAGVSQSPRYKVTKRGQDVALRCDPISGHVSLYWYRQALGQGPEFLTYFNYEAQQDKSGLPNDRFSAERPEGSISTLTIQRTEQRDSAMYRCASRGAFEKLFFGSGTQLSVL.

The rearrangement links TRBV2 to TRBJ1-4; D uncertain. This CDR3 spans 14 amino acids. The germline gives CDR1 SNHLY, CDR2 FYNNEI. V lost 1 base, J lost 6 bases, and 9 bases lay in between. The CDR3 loop reads CASSEGQVDEKLFF. The CDR3 DNA follows: TGTGCCAGCAGTGAAGGTCAGGTAGATGAAAAACTGTTTTTT.

This clone has more than one count but fewer than ten. This sequence joins TRBV6-6 and TRBJ1-5; D gene ambiguous. The CDR3 has 14 residues. Trimming left V 5 bases short and J 1 base short, with 9 bases between. Germline V gene sequence: CDR1 MNHNY, CDR2 SVGAGI (reference sequence). CDR3 in amino acids: CASSTPGSNQPQHF. In nucleotides, the CDR3 is TGTGCCAGCAGTACACCGGGGAGCAATCAGCCCCAGCATTTT.